These 17 T cell receptor beta chains came from one sample sequenced in a study of CD8 T cells in ankylosing spondylitis. TCRdb reanalysed the 5' RACE reads using MiXCR and keeps one entry per CDR3 protein. The table lists around 33,000 distinct CDR3 sequences, about 7.2% of them singletons, with approximately 10% in the top ten. Sequencing input: blood, either unsorted or a sorted T cell fraction (not recorded which). The receptors originated from a male donor with ankylosing spondylitis or in good health (not recorded which).

This clonotype was seen repeatedly, ten times or more. The J gene is TRBJ2-5, the V gene TRBV20-1; TRBD2 might be the D (6 bases). The CDR3 runs to 13 residues. Germline assignment: CDR1 DFQATT and CDR2 SNEGSKA (reference sequence). Trimming took off 1 base at V and 5 bases at J, with 11 bases between the two ends. CDR3 in amino acids: CSARVAALETQYF. The DNA of the CDR3 is TGCAGTGCTAGAGTAGCGGCTTTGGAGACCCAGTACTTC.

This clonotype was observed a few times. This chain connects TRBV19 to TRBJ2-1; 11 nucleotides line up with TRBD2. CDR1 is LNHDA and CDR2 is SQIVND in the germline V gene (reference sequence). The CDR3 length is 16 residues. The V and J ends lost 5 bases and 7 bases, in that order; junction bases with no gene match: 10. In DNA form, the CDR3 reads TGTGCCAGTAGTCTACTAGCGGGAGTAACGAGGAATGAGCAGTTCTTC. Its protein product is CASSLLAGVTRNEQFF.

Within the sample, this clonotype is medium-sized (0.01 to 0.1%). The V gene is TRBV7-6, the J gene TRBJ1-5; D remains unclear. Germline CDR1 SGHVS, CDR2 FNYEAQ. V gave up 5 bases and J gave up 4 bases, with 15 bases separating them. The CDR3 is made up of 15 amino acids. The chain's CDR3 is CASSPRVGENQPQHF. The CDR3 region has the DNA TGTGCCAGCAGCCCGCGGGTCGGGGAGAATCAGCCCCAGCATTTT.

The sample holds many counts of this clonotype. This sequence joins TRBV3-1 and TRBJ2-5; D not certain. The ends were cut back, 0 bases at V and 5 bases at J, with 10 bases in the middle. Germline V CDR1 and CDR2: LGHDT, YNNKEL (reference sequence). This CDR3 spans 14 amino acids. The CDR3 DNA is TGTGCCAGCAGCCAAGATGCGGCTTGGGAGACCCAGTACTTC. Translating it yields CASSQDAAWETQYF.

In its sample, this clonotype was seen many times. V usage is TRBV12-3 or TRBV12-4 and J usage is TRBJ1-1; 9 bases are shared with TRBD1. With 6 bases clipped from V and 4 bases from J, the junction kept 6 bases outside the gene matches. CDR3 size: 14 residues. DNA of the CDR3: TGTGCCAGCAGAGCGACAGGGGGTTTCACTGAAGCTTTCTTT. This translates into CASRATGGFTEAFF.

This clonotype was counted ten times or more. The gene calls are TRBV6-2 or TRBV6-3 and TRBJ2-7; no reliable D call. Looked up from germline, CDR1 is MNHEY and CDR2 is SVGEGT. Trimming left V 0 bases short and J 5 bases short, with 8 bases between. The CDR3 consists of 13 residues. CDR3 amino acids: CASSYSGIDEQYF. CDR3 DNA sequence: TGTGCCAGCAGTTACTCGGGGATAGACGAGCAGTACTTC.

The chain is built from TRBV2 and TRBJ1-4; no firm D call. The V end lost 5 bases, the J end lost 11 bases, and 12 bases lay between the germline ends. Germline V gene sequence: CDR1 SNHLY, CDR2 FYNNEI. CDR3 length equals 12 residues. CDR3 sequence (DNA): TGTGCCAGCAGTTTTCGCCGTGATAAACTGTTTTTT. Protein product: CASSFRRDKLFF.

The table lists this clonotype with many counts. CDR3 DNA: TGTGCCATCAGCAGGGCCGGGACAGGTTCCTACGAGCAGTACTTC. Translated, it gives CAISRAGTGSYEQYF. The V call is TRBV10-3, the J call TRBJ2-7; 8 positions agree with TRBD1. The CDR3 totals 15 residues. In germline, CDR1 is ENHRY, CDR2 SYGVKD. After removal of 6 bases from V and 1 base from J, the junction contained 8 bases not matched to a gene.

This clonotype appeared many times. The V gene is TRBV5-1, the J gene TRBJ2-5; 7 bases agree with TRBD2. Germline CDR1 is SGHRS and CDR2 is YFSETQ. Losses at the gene ends were 2 bases for V and 5 bases for J; bases not matched to a gene: 12. The CDR3 totals 16 residues. Here the CDR3 DNA reads TGCGCCAGCAGCTTCAACTTAGCGGGCCGGGAGGAGACCCAGTACTTC. It specifies CASSFNLAGREETQYF.

This clonotype has ten or more counts. The chain uses TRBV29-1 and TRBJ2-3; 7 bases line up with TRBD1. In germline, CDR1 is SQVTM, CDR2 ANQGSEA. The ends lost 6 bases at V and 4 bases at J; junction bases unmatched: 4. CDR3 length: 12 amino acids. Here the CDR3 DNA reads TGCAGCGTCGGACAGGTTTCAGATACGCAGTATTTT. Amino acids: CSVGQVSDTQYF.

This clonotype was seen many times. The V gene is TRBV7-2, the J gene TRBJ1-1; weak D call: TRBD1 (6 bases). V shed 5 bases and J shed 0 bases, with 16 bases lying between them. Per the germline V gene, CDR1 is SGHTA and CDR2 is FQGNSA. This CDR3 comprises 16 residues. CDR3 sequence reads: CASSVQGSPLNTEAFF. The CDR3 nucleotides are TGTGCCAGCAGCGTCCAGGGGAGTCCCTTGAACACTGAAGCTTTCTTT.

This clonotype showed up many times. J is TRBJ1-2 and V is TRBV28; a possible D gene is TRBD1 (6 bases). V shed 4 bases and J shed 5 bases, with 14 bases lying between them. The CDR3 has 14 amino acids. CDR1 MDHEN and CDR2 SYDVKM come from the germline V gene. CDR3 DNA sequence: TGTGCCAGCAGTTCCTCAAGGGGGGGGTATGGCTACACCTTC. Translating it yields CASSSSRGGYGYTF.

This clonotype was recorded at least ten times. This chain joins TRBV20-1 and TRBJ2-1; 14 bases align to TRBD2. V was pared by 1 base and J by 7 bases, with 3 bases of the junction left unmatched. Per germline, CDR1 DFQATT and CDR2 SNEGSKA (reference sequence). This CDR3 contains 15 residues. The CDR3 bases are TGCAGTGCTAGAGTTGGGACTAGCGGGAGAAATGAGCAGTTCTTC. This encodes CSARVGTSGRNEQFF.

This clonotype occurred many times. CDR3 amino acids: CASSLVLAGGSETQYF. CDR3 sequence (DNA): TGCGCCAGCAGCTTGGTACTAGCGGGAGGTTCAGAGACCCAGTACTTC. The chain joins TRBV5-1 to TRBJ2-5; 12 bases are shared with TRBD2. The CDR3 is made up of 16 amino acids. V lost 0 bases, J lost 4 bases, and 4 bases stayed unmatched. CDR1 and CDR2 (germline): SGHRS, YFSETQ.

This clonotype has a count of ten or more. V usage is TRBV15 and J usage is TRBJ2-1, with D perhaps TRBD1 (5 bases). This CDR3 has 13 residues. V lost 3 bases to trimming and J lost 7 bases, with 10 bases between them. The germline gives CDR1 LNHNV, CDR2 YYDKDF (reference sequence). CDR3 amino acids: CATSSQGRNEQFF. The CDR3 region has the DNA TGTGCCACCAGCAGCCAGGGTAGAAATGAGCAGTTCTTC.

This clonotype was detected many times. The rearrangement uses TRBV18 and TRBJ2-3, with D unresolved. From germline, CDR1 is KGHSH and CDR2 LQKENI. Trimming pared 3 bases from V and 4 bases from J, leaving 14 bases between. The CDR3 runs to 15 residues. CDR3 bases: TGTGCCAGCTCACCTCCCAGCCGAGGCGCAGATACGCAGTATTTT. Its protein product is CASSPPSRGADTQYF.

This clonotype occurred a few times. The chain recombines TRBV7-2 with TRBJ2-1; D is uncertain. V lost 0 bases and J 7 bases, leaving 4 bases between the germline ends. Germline V gene sequence: CDR1 SGHTA, CDR2 FQGNSA. The length of the CDR3 is 12 residues. CDR3 sequence: CASSLARNEQFF. The DNA of the CDR3 is TGTGCCAGCAGCTTAGCGAGGAATGAGCAGTTCTTC.